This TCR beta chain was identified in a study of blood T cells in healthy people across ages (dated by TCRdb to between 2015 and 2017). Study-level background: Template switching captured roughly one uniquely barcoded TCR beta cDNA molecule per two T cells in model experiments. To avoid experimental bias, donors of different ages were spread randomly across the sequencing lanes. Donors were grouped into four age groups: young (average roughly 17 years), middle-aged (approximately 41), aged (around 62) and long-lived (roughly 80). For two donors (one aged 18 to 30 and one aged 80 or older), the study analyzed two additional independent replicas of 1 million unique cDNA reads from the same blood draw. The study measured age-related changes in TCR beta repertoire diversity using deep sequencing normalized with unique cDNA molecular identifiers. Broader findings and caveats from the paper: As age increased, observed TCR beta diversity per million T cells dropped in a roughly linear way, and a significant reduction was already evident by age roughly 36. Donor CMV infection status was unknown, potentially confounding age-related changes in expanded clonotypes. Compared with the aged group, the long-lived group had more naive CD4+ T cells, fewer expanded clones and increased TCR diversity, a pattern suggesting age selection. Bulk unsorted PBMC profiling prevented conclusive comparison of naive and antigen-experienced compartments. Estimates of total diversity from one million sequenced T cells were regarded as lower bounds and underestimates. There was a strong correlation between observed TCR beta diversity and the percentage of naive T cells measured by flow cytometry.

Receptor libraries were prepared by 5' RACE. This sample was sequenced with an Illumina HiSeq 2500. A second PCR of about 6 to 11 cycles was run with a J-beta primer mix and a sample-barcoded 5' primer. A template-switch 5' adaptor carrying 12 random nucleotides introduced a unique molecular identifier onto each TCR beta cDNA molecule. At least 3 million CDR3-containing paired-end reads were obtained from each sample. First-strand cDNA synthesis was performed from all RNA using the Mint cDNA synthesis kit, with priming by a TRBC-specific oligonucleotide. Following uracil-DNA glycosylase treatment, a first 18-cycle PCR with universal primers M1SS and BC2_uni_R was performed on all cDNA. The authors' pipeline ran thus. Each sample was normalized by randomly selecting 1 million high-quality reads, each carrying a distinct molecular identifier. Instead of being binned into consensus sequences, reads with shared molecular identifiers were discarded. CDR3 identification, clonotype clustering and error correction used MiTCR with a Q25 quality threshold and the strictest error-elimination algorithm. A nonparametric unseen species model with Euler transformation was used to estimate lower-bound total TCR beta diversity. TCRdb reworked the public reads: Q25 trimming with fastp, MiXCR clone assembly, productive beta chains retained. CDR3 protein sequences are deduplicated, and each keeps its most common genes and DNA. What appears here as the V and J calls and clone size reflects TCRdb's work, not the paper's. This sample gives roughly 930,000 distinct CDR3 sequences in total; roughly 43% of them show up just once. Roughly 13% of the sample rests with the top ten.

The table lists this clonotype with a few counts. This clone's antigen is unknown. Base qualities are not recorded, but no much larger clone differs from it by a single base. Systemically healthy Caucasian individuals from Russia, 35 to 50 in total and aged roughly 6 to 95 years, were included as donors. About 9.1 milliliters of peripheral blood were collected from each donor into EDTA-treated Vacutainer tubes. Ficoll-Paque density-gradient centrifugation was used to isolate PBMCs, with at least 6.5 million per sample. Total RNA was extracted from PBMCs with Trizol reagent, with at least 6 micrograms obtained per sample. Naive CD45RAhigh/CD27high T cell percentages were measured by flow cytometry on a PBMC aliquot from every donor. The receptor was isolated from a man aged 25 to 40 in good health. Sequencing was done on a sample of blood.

The CDR3 reads CASSLSAGDGNEQFF. The DNA sequence is TGTGCCAGCAGCTTAAGCGCGGGGGATGGCAATGAGCAGTTCTTC. This chain is built from TRBV7-3 and TRBJ2-1, with TRBD2 matching 7 junction bases. Reading the germline V gene gives CDR1 SGHTA and CDR2 FQGTGA. V is cut back by 1 base and J by 6 bases, with 6 bases in the junction unmatched. Counted from cysteine to phenylalanine, this CDR3 has 15 amino acids. Only the CDR3 DNA stays, 45 bases, in frame from base 1. Beyond the CDR3, the reference TRBV7-3 and TRBJ2-1 genes provide the residues; the full variable domain reads: GAGVSQTPSNKVTEKGKYVELRCDPISGHTALYWYRQSLGQGPEFLIYFQGTGAADDSGLPNDRFFAVRPEGSVSTLKIQRTERGDSAVYLCASSLSAGDGNEQFFGPGTRLTVL.